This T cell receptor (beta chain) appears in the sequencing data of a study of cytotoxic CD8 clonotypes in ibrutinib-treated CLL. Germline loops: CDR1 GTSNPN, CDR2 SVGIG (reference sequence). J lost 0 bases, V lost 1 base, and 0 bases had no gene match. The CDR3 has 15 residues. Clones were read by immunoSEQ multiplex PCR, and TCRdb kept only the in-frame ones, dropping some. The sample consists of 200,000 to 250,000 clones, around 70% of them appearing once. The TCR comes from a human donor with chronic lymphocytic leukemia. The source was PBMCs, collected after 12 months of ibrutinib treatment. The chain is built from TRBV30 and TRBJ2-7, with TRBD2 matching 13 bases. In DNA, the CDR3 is TGTGCCTGGAGTGGGACTAGCGGGAGCTCCTACGAGCAGTACTTC. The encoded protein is CAWSGTSGSSYEQYF.